This TCR beta chain comes out of a study of T cells in Graves' hyperthyroidism and ophthalmopathy. There were TCR beta CDR3 regions amplified from RNA transcripts. The primer set for the first-round RT-PCR of the TCR CDR3 was HTBI. TCRdb itself ran the multiplex PCR reads through MiXCR, one entry per CDR3 protein. Among around 760,000 distinct CDR3 sequences, 35% were seen once, and the ten largest hold around 32%. Hyperthyroidism of Graves' type that showed no ophthalmopathy progression within 18 months was stable. The CDR3 loop spans 14 amino acids. V lost 5 bases and J lost 2, with 10 bases in between. CDR1 is DFQATT and CDR2 is SNEGSKA in the germline V gene (reference sequence).

The source is a woman aged 40 to 50 with Graves' hyperthyroidism. This rearrangement joins TRBV20-1 to TRBJ1-6; D unclear. The source material was blood. Here the CDR3 DNA reads TGCAGTGCTTCTCCGGATACCTATAATTCACCCCTCCACTTT. It codes for CSASPDTYNSPLHF.